These T cell receptor beta chains were read from a single sample in a study of T cells in Graves' hyperthyroidism and ophthalmopathy. TCRdb re-called the multiplex PCR reads through MiXCR, storing one row per CDR3 protein. The data show about 400,000 distinct CDR3 sequences, about 15% seen once. Sequenced sample: blood. These TCRs come from a young man with Graves' ophthalmopathy. CDR3s include the opening cysteine and the closing phenylalanine or tryptophan. D genes are given only for firm matches. Size is stated for part of the rows, as once, few or many counts, or as a class when the clone is expanded.

v_gene,abundance,d_gene,j_gene,CDR3nt,CDR3aa
TRBV7-9,many,NA,TRBJ2-3,TGTGCCAGCAAAGGGGAACCGGGACCGGACTACACAGATACGCAGTATTTT,CASKGEPGPDYTDTQYF
TRBV24-1,many,TRBD1,TRBJ2-2,TGTGCCACGGACAGGGGGCGAAACACCGGGGAGCTGTTTTTT,CATDRGRNTGELFF
TRBV24-1,many,NA,TRBJ1-5,TGTGCCACCAGTGATTCGAGGGTTAGCAATCAGCCCCAGCATTTT,CATSDSRVSNQPQHF
TRBV5-1,many,TRBD1,TRBJ2-5,TGCGCCAGCAGCTTGGGCACCGGGACAGTAAAAGAGACCCAGTACTTC,CASSLGTGTVKETQYF
TRBV6-1,many,TRBD1,TRBJ2-7,TGTGCCAGCAGTGAAGTCGGGAACAGGGGTAGCTACGAGCAGTACTTC,CASSEVGNRGSYEQYF
TRBV27,many,NA,TRBJ2-7,TGTGCCAGCAGTTTATCTCCTAGGGGGAGATACGAGCAGTACTTC,CASSLSPRGRYEQYF
TRBV6-1,few,TRBD2,TRBJ2-3,TGTGCCATTCAAGCGGGAGAGGGAGATACGCAGTATTTT,CAIQAGEGDTQYF
TRBV5-4,NA,TRBD1,TRBJ2-6,TGTGCCAGCAGCCCGTGGACAGGGTACTCTGGGGCCAACGTCCTGACTTTC,CASSPWTGYSGANVLTF
TRBV6-1,many,NA,TRBJ1-6,TGTGCCAGCACTGCCCTACAGGACCGCTCCTATAATTCACCCCTCCACTTT,CASTALQDRSYNSPLHF
TRBV20-1,many,TRBD2,TRBJ2-3,TGCAGTGCTAGTGTAGCGGGAGGGCCTTTCCCCACAGATACGCAGTATTTT,CSASVAGGPFPTDTQYF
TRBV5-1,many,TRBD1,TRBJ2-7,TGCGCCAGCAGCGGCGGGACAGGGGAGGTCAACGAGCAGTACTTC,CASSGGTGEVNEQYF
TRBV6-6,many,TRBD1,TRBJ1-2,TGTGCCAGCAGTTACGGGACAGGCACTTTCGACTATGGCTACACCTTC,CASSYGTGTFDYGYTF
TRBV7-8,many,TRBD2,TRBJ2-5,TGTGCCAGCGGGAATAGCGGGGGGCACCAAGAGACCCAGTACTTC,CASGNSGGHQETQYF
TRBV10-2,NA,TRBD1,TRBJ1-1,TGCGCCAGCACCTTGGACAGGGGGCTGAGTAAGAACACTGAAGCTTTCTTT,CASTLDRGLSKNTEAFF
TRBV4-2,NA,NA,TRBJ2-7,TGTGCCAGCAGCCAAGACAGGGACAACTACGAGCAGTACTTC,CASSQDRDNYEQYF
TRBV20-1,many,NA,TRBJ2-2,TGCAGTGCTAGTCGGGCAGCGAACACCGGGGAGCTGTTTTTT,CSASRAANTGELFF
TRBV19,few,TRBD2,TRBJ2-3,TGTGCCAGTCGGACTAGCCAACGCACAGATACGCAGTATTTT,CASRTSQRTDTQYF
TRBV20-1,many,NA,TRBJ1-4,TGCAGTGCGTCCGCCTGGGAGAGGGATGAAAAACTGTTTTTT,CSASAWERDEKLFF
TRBV2,many,NA,TRBJ2-4,TGTGCCAGCAGTGAAAGGGGTCCCGAGGCCAAAAACATTCAGTACTTC,CASSERGPEAKNIQYF
TRBV15,many,NA,TRBJ1-1,TGTGCCACCAGCAGAGATCAGGTTGCTAGAAACACTGAAGCTTTCTTT,CATSRDQVARNTEAFF
TRBV7-2,many,NA,TRBJ2-7,TGTGCCAGCAGCCCTGCTTTGGGGGAGCAGTACTTC,CASSPALGEQYF
TRBV18,few,NA,TRBJ2-2,TGTGCCAGCTCACCACTGAGTGGGGGTGGAGCGAACACCGGGGAGCTGTTTTTT,CASSPLSGGGANTGELFF
TRBV7-9,NA,NA,TRBJ2-1,TGTGCCAGCAGCTCCTTCGCCGGAGCGAGCTCCTACAATGAGCAGTTCTTC,CASSSFAGASSYNEQFF
TRBV12-3/TRBV12-4,NA,TRBD1,TRBJ2-5,TGTGCCAGCACCGTCCCGGGACAGGGAGAAGAGACCCAGTACTTC,CASTVPGQGEETQYF
TRBV7-8,NA,TRBD1,TRBJ1-1,TGTGCCAGCAGCTGGGGGGGGACAGGGAGGGGCACTGAAGCTTTCTTT,CASSWGGTGRGTEAFF
TRBV2,many,TRBD1,TRBJ2-3,TGTGCCAGCAGTGACTACAGGGGGGAGACAGATACGCAGTATTTT,CASSDYRGETDTQYF
TRBV2,many,NA,TRBJ2-1,TGTGCCAGCATGGGAGGGGGTGAGCAGTTCTTC,CASMGGGEQFF
TRBV10-3,NA,TRBD2,TRBJ2-5,TGTGCCATCAGTGAGGGACTAGCGGCCCAAGAGACCCAGTACTTC,CAISEGLAAQETQYF
TRBV6-1,NA,NA,TRBJ1-2,TGTGCCAGGGGGGGTGGTAACTATGGCTACACCTTC,CARGGGNYGYTF
TRBV20-1,NA,NA,TRBJ2-7,TGCAGTGCTAGAGCACAGGGAAACGAGCAGTACTTC,CSARAQGNEQYF
TRBV20-1,few,NA,TRBJ2-4,TGCAGTGCTAGAGATCCCGGGACTTGGAACATTCAGTACTTC,CSARDPGTWNIQYF
TRBV11-2,many,TRBD1,TRBJ2-7,TGTGCCAGCAAAGCCGGGACAGGGTTTGGCGAGCAGTACTTC,CASKAGTGFGEQYF
TRBV28,few,NA,TRBJ2-7,TGTGCCAGCAGCGTCAGGGTAGGACCCTACGAGCAGTACTTC,CASSVRVGPYEQYF
TRBV4-1,NA,TRBD1,TRBJ1-5,TGCGCCAGCAGCCAAGCTACAAGGGACAGGGTAAATCAGCCCCAGCATTTT,CASSQATRDRVNQPQHF
TRBV7-9,many,TRBD1,TRBJ2-3,TGTGCCAGCAGTTTAAAGGGACAGGAACAAGATACGCAGTATTTT,CASSLKGQEQDTQYF
TRBV27,NA,NA,TRBJ2-1,TGTGCCAGCAACCGGGGTCTGGAGAATGAGCAGTTCTTC,CASNRGLENEQFF
TRBV12-3/TRBV12-4,many,TRBD2,TRBJ2-7,TGTGCCAGCAGCCCCTATTTAGCGGGAGGGAACTACGAGCAGTACTTC,CASSPYLAGGNYEQYF
TRBV19,few,TRBD1,TRBJ1-5,TGTGCCAGTAGTATAGAGCGGACAGGGGGACTCAATCAGCCCCAGCATTTT,CASSIERTGGLNQPQHF
TRBV19,few,NA,TRBJ2-7,TGTGCCAGTAGTATAGTTTGGGACGGAGACTACGAGCAGTACTTC,CASSIVWDGDYEQYF
TRBV14,NA,NA,TRBJ2-1,TGTGCCAGCAGCCAAGAGCTGGGCGCAGACAATGAGCAGTTCTTC,CASSQELGADNEQFF
TRBV19,few,NA,TRBJ2-5,TGTGCCAGTATCATGGGTATGGTAGGGGGAGAGACCCAGTACTTC,CASIMGMVGGETQYF
TRBV6-5,NA,NA,TRBJ2-1,TGTGCCAGCAGTACTCAGCGGGCGGGGAACAATGAGCAGTTCTTC,CASSTQRAGNNEQFF
TRBV7-8,many,NA,TRBJ1-1,TGTGCCAGCAGCCTGAGGACGTACACTGAAGCTTTCTTT,CASSLRTYTEAFF
TRBV11-2,many,NA,TRBJ2-1,TGTGCCAGCAGCTTCGATCCTGGTGAGCAGTTCTTC,CASSFDPGEQFF
TRBV5-1,many,NA,TRBJ2-7,TGCGCCAGCAGCTTGCTTCTCGGCTACGAGCAGTACTTC,CASSLLLGYEQYF
TRBV27,many,TRBD1,TRBJ2-3,TGTGCCAGCAGACTCCAGACAGGGCGCACAGATACGCAGTATTTT,CASRLQTGRTDTQYF
TRBV2,many,NA,TRBJ1-2,TGTGCCAGCCCGAAAACCGTCGGAAACTATGGCTACACCTTC,CASPKTVGNYGYTF
TRBV29-1,many,TRBD1,TRBJ1-1,TGCAGCGTTGCCGGGACAGTGAACACTGAAGCTTTCTTT,CSVAGTVNTEAFF
TRBV29-1,many,TRBD1,TRBJ1-5,TGCAGCGTTGAAGAACAGGCAGGGGGAGGGCAGCCCCAGCATTTT,CSVEEQAGGGQPQHF
TRBV7-2,many,NA,TRBJ2-5,TGTGCCAGCAGTCTGGACCGAGTTGAGACCCAGTACTTC,CASSLDRVETQYF
TRBV5-1,NA,TRBD1,TRBJ1-2,TGCGCCAGCAGCTTGGCCGGGACAGGATTCGGCTACACCTTC,CASSLAGTGFGYTF
TRBV4-1,NA,NA,TRBJ1-2,TGCGCCAGCAGCCAAGTGTCCAGCTCAATCGCGGGATACACCTTC,CASSQVSSSIAGYTF
TRBV20-1,many,NA,TRBJ1-2,TGCAGTGCCGCCCCCGCAGGCAACTATGGCTACACCTTC,CSAAPAGNYGYTF
TRBV6-4,few,NA,TRBJ1-2,TGTGCCAGCAGTGACTCGCGGAGAGGGAGGGATGGCTACACCTTC,CASSDSRRGRDGYTF
TRBV28,many,NA,TRBJ1-6,TGTGCCAGCAAGTTTAAGGCGAGCAGGGTTACTTCACCCCTCCACTTT,CASKFKASRVTSPLHF
TRBV20-1,many,NA,TRBJ2-3,TGCAGTGCCCCCCCACACCCAAGGGACAGCACAGATACGCAGTATTTT,CSAPPHPRDSTDTQYF
TRBV10-1,many,TRBD2,TRBJ2-5,TGCGCCAGCAGGACCGGGACTAGCGGGAGTTGTGAGACCCAGTACTTC,CASRTGTSGSCETQYF
TRBV5-1,many,TRBD2,TRBJ2-7,TGCGCCAGCAGCTCCTTAGCGGGTGTTCAGGACGAGCAGTACTTC,CASSSLAGVQDEQYF
TRBV6-1,many,TRBD2,TRBJ2-5,TGTGCCAGCAGTCTCAGCGGGAGGGCCGAGGAGACCCAGTACTTC,CASSLSGRAEETQYF